This T cell receptor (beta chain) was sequenced in a study of blood T cells in healthy people across ages. The CDR3 loop spans 16 amino acids. Germline assignment: CDR1 SGHVS and CDR2 FNYEAQ. Trimming took 4 bases from V and 1 from J; bases not matched to a gene: 8. Together with a sample-barcoded 5' primer, a J-beta primer mix was included in a second PCR lasting about 6 to 12 cycles. MiXCR, applied by TCRdb to the 5' RACE reads, yields one record per CDR3 protein. The table has approximately 2,000,000 distinct CDR3 sequences, approximately 40% seen once. The sequencing input was blood. This clonotype was obtained from a human donor in good health. The rearrangement joins TRBV7-6 to TRBJ2-3; 7 bases are shared with TRBD2. The CDR3 region is CASSWDERGGTDTQYF. CDR3 in DNA: TGTGCCAGCAGCTGGGATGAGCGGGGCGGCACAGATACGCAGTATTTT.